The rows below give T cell receptor beta chains drawn from one sample of a study of T-cell reconstitution after alpha-beta-depleted transplantation in children. MiXCR, run by TCRdb on the PCR reads, gives a single entry per CDR3 protein. Of approximately 300,000 distinct CDR3 sequences detected, roughly a tenth appear once; the ten largest clones hold 7.5%. Sequencing used PBMCs, obtained before TCRalphabeta/CD19-depleted stem cell transplant. The source of these receptors is a boy under two years old with acute myeloid leukemia, due to receive a stem cell transplant. Each CDR3 is given with its conserved first and last residue. A D gene is named only where the DNA matches it firmly. Part of the rows lack a size; the others show once, few, many or a class for expanded clones.

clone size: many
V gene: TRBV12-3/TRBV12-4
J gene: TRBJ1-4
D gene: .
CDR3 protein: CASSPRGNEKLFF
CDR3 DNA: TGTGCCAGCAGTCCCAGGGGTAATGAAAAACTGTTTTTT

clone size: many
V gene: TRBV18
J gene: TRBJ1-3
D gene: .
CDR3 protein: CASSPRPGSSGNTIYF
CDR3 DNA: TGTGCCAGCTCACCACGCCCGGGGAGCTCTGGAAACACCATATATTTT

clone size: many
V gene: TRBV7-9
J gene: TRBJ2-2
D gene: .
CDR3 protein: CASSSGRSRNTGELFF
CDR3 DNA: TGTGCCAGCAGCTCGGGACGATCGCGGAACACCGGGGAGCTGTTTTTT

clone size: many
V gene: TRBV27
J gene: TRBJ2-6
D gene: .
CDR3 protein: CASSTYLARANVLTF
CDR3 DNA: TGTGCCAGCAGTACCTACCTGGCTAGGGCCAACGTCCTGACTTTC

clone size: many
V gene: TRBV29-1
J gene: TRBJ2-2
D gene: TRBD1
CDR3 protein: CSGIVLGTGPGELFF
CDR3 DNA: TGCAGCGGGATAGTTCTCGGGACAGGCCCCGGGGAGCTGTTTTTT

clone size: many
V gene: TRBV12-3/TRBV12-4
J gene: TRBJ1-3
D gene: .
CDR3 protein: CASSFHSGNTIYF
CDR3 DNA: TGTGCCAGCAGTTTCCACTCTGGAAACACCATATATTTT

clone size: .
V gene: TRBV4-1
J gene: TRBJ2-1
D gene: .
CDR3 protein: CASSQDMGLAVYNEQFF
CDR3 DNA: TGCGCCAGCAGCCAAGATATGGGCCTAGCCGTTTACAATGAGCAGTTCTTC

clone size: many
V gene: TRBV20-1
J gene: TRBJ2-1
D gene: .
CDR3 protein: CSARTSVEQFF
CDR3 DNA: TGCAGTGCTAGAACTTCCGTGGAGCAGTTCTTC

clone size: many
V gene: TRBV29-1
J gene: TRBJ2-1
D gene: TRBD1
CDR3 protein: CSVTRQGGTYNEQFF
CDR3 DNA: TGCAGCGTCACGAGACAGGGGGGCACCTACAATGAGCAGTTCTTC

clone size: many
V gene: TRBV7-8
J gene: TRBJ2-7
D gene: TRBD1
CDR3 protein: CASSLVRLTGDEQYF
CDR3 DNA: TGTGCCAGCAGCTTAGTGAGACTAACAGGGGACGAGCAGTACTTC

clone size: many
V gene: TRBV12-3/TRBV12-4
J gene: TRBJ1-1
D gene: .
CDR3 protein: CASSLGVSGEAFF
CDR3 DNA: TGTGCCAGCAGTTTAGGTGTATCGGGCGAAGCTTTCTTT

clone size: many
V gene: TRBV7-6
J gene: TRBJ2-2
D gene: .
CDR3 protein: CASSGSGTGELFF
CDR3 DNA: TGTGCCAGCAGCGGGAGTGGCACCGGGGAGCTGTTTTTT

clone size: many
V gene: TRBV28
J gene: TRBJ1-4
D gene: TRBD1
CDR3 protein: CASLQGALATNEKLFF
CDR3 DNA: TGTGCCAGTTTACAGGGGGCCCTTGCAACTAATGAAAAACTGTTTTTT

clone size: .
V gene: TRBV18
J gene: TRBJ1-1
D gene: TRBD1
CDR3 protein: CASSVQGTNTEAFF
CDR3 DNA: TGTGCCAGCTCAGTACAGGGGACGAACACTGAAGCTTTCTTT

clone size: .
V gene: TRBV29-1
J gene: TRBJ2-7
D gene: .
CDR3 protein: CSVVGGSSYEQYF
CDR3 DNA: TGCAGCGTTGTAGGGGGATCCTCCTACGAGCAGTACTTC

clone size: .
V gene: TRBV10-2
J gene: TRBJ2-7
D gene: .
CDR3 protein: CASSDFIIGRASYEQYF
CDR3 DNA: TGCGCCAGCAGTGACTTCATCATTGGGCGGGCTTCCTACGAGCAGTACTTC

clone size: many
V gene: TRBV25-1
J gene: TRBJ2-1
D gene: TRBD2
CDR3 protein: CASSRLAGGREQFF
CDR3 DNA: TGTGCCAGCAGCCGACTAGCGGGGGGGCGCGAGCAGTTCTTC

clone size: many
V gene: TRBV4-2
J gene: TRBJ2-3
D gene: TRBD2
CDR3 protein: CASSLLLAGVTDTQYF
CDR3 DNA: TGTGCCAGCAGCCTCTTACTAGCGGGAGTCACAGATACGCAGTATTTT

clone size: few
V gene: TRBV4-2
J gene: TRBJ1-4
D gene: .
CDR3 protein: CASSQAAGRNEKLFF
CDR3 DNA: TGTGCCAGCAGCCAAGCCGCAGGGCGCAACGAAAAACTGTTTTTT

clone size: few
V gene: TRBV18
J gene: TRBJ2-6
D gene: .
CDR3 protein: CASSPRVHQQLPGANVLTF
CDR3 DNA: TGTGCCAGCTCACCACGGGTGCACCAACAGCTACCTGGGGCCAACGTCCTGACTTTC

clone size: many
V gene: TRBV20-1
J gene: TRBJ2-3
D gene: .
CDR3 protein: CSARIRPTDTQYF
CDR3 DNA: TGCAGTGCTAGGATCAGGCCCACAGATACGCAGTATTTT

clone size: many
V gene: TRBV7-9
J gene: TRBJ1-1
D gene: .
CDR3 protein: CASSLVSSGQGEAFF
CDR3 DNA: TGTGCCAGCAGCTTAGTTAGTAGCGGGCAGGGGGAAGCTTTCTTT

clone size: many
V gene: TRBV12-3/TRBV12-4
J gene: TRBJ1-5
D gene: TRBD1
CDR3 protein: CASSQGQGLNQPQHF
CDR3 DNA: TGTGCCAGCAGTCAAGGACAGGGTCTCAATCAGCCCCAGCATTTT

clone size: few
V gene: TRBV12-3/TRBV12-4
J gene: TRBJ2-5
D gene: TRBD2
CDR3 protein: CASSFGSGETQYF
CDR3 DNA: TGTGCCAGCAGTTTTGGTAGCGGGGAGACCCAGTACTTC

clone size: many
V gene: TRBV9
J gene: TRBJ2-7
D gene: .
CDR3 protein: CASSHVAGAEQYF
CDR3 DNA: TGTGCCAGCAGCCATGTGGCAGGGGCCGAGCAGTACTTC

clone size: .
V gene: TRBV7-1
J gene: TRBJ1-5
D gene: .
CDR3 protein: CASSPGVRRGNQPQHF
CDR3 DNA: TGTGCCAGCAGCCCTGGGGTCCGGAGAGGGAATCAGCCCCAGCATTTT

clone size: many
V gene: TRBV5-6
J gene: TRBJ2-1
D gene: .
CDR3 protein: CASSLSGTLYNEQFF
CDR3 DNA: TGTGCCAGCAGCTTAAGCGGGACACTCTACAATGAGCAGTTCTTC

clone size: many
V gene: TRBV7-2
J gene: TRBJ1-2
D gene: TRBD1
CDR3 protein: CASLDRAYGYTF
CDR3 DNA: TGTGCCAGCCTGGACAGGGCCTATGGCTACACCTTC

clone size: many
V gene: TRBV9
J gene: TRBJ2-1
D gene: .
CDR3 protein: CASSVAGVNEQFF
CDR3 DNA: TGTGCCAGCAGCGTAGCAGGGGTCAATGAGCAGTTCTTC

clone size: .
V gene: TRBV7-3
J gene: TRBJ1-1
D gene: .
CDR3 protein: CASSLKGPGAESEAFF
CDR3 DNA: TGTGCCAGCAGCTTAAAGGGCCCGGGGGCGGAAAGTGAAGCTTTCTTT

clone size: many
V gene: TRBV15
J gene: TRBJ2-7
D gene: .
CDR3 protein: CATSRETGDYEQYF
CDR3 DNA: TGTGCCACCAGCAGAGAAACAGGCGACTACGAGCAGTACTTC

clone size: many
V gene: TRBV28
J gene: TRBJ2-7
D gene: .
CDR3 protein: CASSFSTGRNEQYF
CDR3 DNA: TGTGCCAGCAGTTTTAGTACAGGGCGGAACGAGCAGTACTTC

clone size: many
V gene: TRBV12-5
J gene: TRBJ2-7
D gene: .
CDR3 protein: CASGLVARDRPSGGEQYF
CDR3 DNA: TGTGCTAGTGGTTTGGTAGCTAGGGACAGGCCTTCGGGGGGGGAGCAGTACTTC

clone size: few
V gene: TRBV4-2
J gene: TRBJ2-2
D gene: TRBD2
CDR3 protein: CASSFSGTSRTGELFF
CDR3 DNA: TGTGCCAGCAGCTTTTCTGGGACTAGCAGAACCGGGGAGCTGTTTTTT

clone size: .
V gene: TRBV28
J gene: TRBJ2-7
D gene: .
CDR3 protein: CASSLQGHRAYEQYF
CDR3 DNA: TGTGCCAGCAGTTTACAGGGCCACAGGGCCTACGAGCAGTACTTC